The next 7 T cell receptor beta chains were all read from a single sample in a study of cytomegalovirus exposure and HLA in healthy donors. It was with 60 Vbeta and 13 Jbeta primers that the PCR ran. Assay used: immunoSEQ multiplex PCR; TCRdb lists only in-frame clones, some missing. The table lists some 180,000 clones, around 75% of them singletons, with 2.5% to 3.5% in the top ten. Sequenced material: PBMCs. All receptors derive from a male donor in good health and CMV-seronegative.

This clone was recorded a few times. The genes are TRBV9 and TRBJ2-1; 8 nucleotides align to TRBD2. The CDR3 contains 17 residues. Germline loops: CDR1 SGDLS, CDR2 YYNGEE. The ends lost 4 bases at V and 10 bases at J; junction bases unmatched: 19. The CDR3 is CASSPSTNSGDPTEQFF. DNA of the CDR3: TGTGCCAGCAGCCCGTCGACTAATAGCGGGGATCCAACGGAGCAGTTCTTC.

This rearrangement joins TRBV30 to TRBJ1-5; 7 bases map to TRBD1. V shed 5 bases and J 11 bases; nucleotides not matched to a gene: 15. The length of the CDR3 is 14 residues. Germline loops: CDR1 GTSNPN, CDR2 SVGIG (reference sequence). The CDR3 region is CAWSSGTAFRAQHF. The CDR3 nucleotides are TGTGCCTGGTCCTCCGGGACAGCATTTCGGGCCCAGCATTTT.

V is TRBV5-4 and J is TRBJ1-1; tentative D call: TRBD1 (6 bases). Deletions cut 3 bases from V and 4 bases from J, with 10 bases between. This CDR3 region has 13 residues. CDR1 is SGHNT and CDR2 is YYREEE in the germline V gene (reference sequence). Here the CDR3 DNA reads TGTGCCAGCAGCTCAATAGGGGGCACTGAAGCTTTCTTT. Translation: CASSSIGGTEAFF.

This chain uses TRBV9 with TRBJ2-7; 7 bases fit TRBD2. CDR1 and CDR2 from the germline V gene are SGDLS and YYNGEE. This CDR3 region has 15 residues. Trimming at V came to 1 base and at J to 2 bases, leaving 6 bases not matched to a gene. The CDR3 DNA is TGTGCCAGCAGCGTATCGGCGGGAGCTACCTACGAGCAGTACTTC. This gives the protein CASSVSAGATYEQYF.

V and J are TRBV28 and TRBJ2-1; 9 nucleotides line up with TRBD2. Germline V gives CDR1 MDHEN, CDR2 SYDVKM. There are 17 residues in the CDR3. Trimming removed 4 bases from V and 0 bases from J; junction bases left unmatched: 7. DNA of the CDR3: TGTGCCAGCAGTTCCCCTCTACTAGCGGGCTCCTACAATGAGCAGTTCTTC. Its protein product is CASSSPLLAGSYNEQFF.

This clone was counted once. The rearrangement uses TRBV10-3 and TRBJ1-5; D call uncertain. V lost 8 bases and J 3 bases, leaving 11 bases between the germline ends. CDR1 and CDR2 from the germline V gene are ENHRY and SYGVKD. This CDR3 has 13 amino acids. The CDR3 protein is CAIGEGLNQPQHF. The DNA for the CDR3 is TGTGCCATCGGGGAGGGCCTCAATCAGCCCCAGCATTTT.

This chain joins TRBV2 and TRBJ2-1, with 8 nucleotides matching TRBD2. After removal of 0 bases from V and 7 bases from J, the junction contained 11 bases not matched to a gene. This CDR3 has 17 residues. The germline V gene encodes CDR1 SNHLY and CDR2 FYNNEI. CDR3 sequence (DNA): TGTGCCAGCAGTGAAGCCATCCCGGGACTAGTTACGAATGAGCAGTTCTTC. Amino acids: CASSEAIPGLVTNEQFF. Together with reference TRBV2 and TRBJ2-1, the CDR3 gives the full variable domain: EPEVTQTPSHQVTQMGQEVILRCVPISNHLYFYWYRQILGQKVEFLVSFYNNEISEKSEIFDDQFSVERPDGSNFTLKIRSTKLEDSAMYFCASSEAIPGLVTNEQFFGPGTRLTVL.